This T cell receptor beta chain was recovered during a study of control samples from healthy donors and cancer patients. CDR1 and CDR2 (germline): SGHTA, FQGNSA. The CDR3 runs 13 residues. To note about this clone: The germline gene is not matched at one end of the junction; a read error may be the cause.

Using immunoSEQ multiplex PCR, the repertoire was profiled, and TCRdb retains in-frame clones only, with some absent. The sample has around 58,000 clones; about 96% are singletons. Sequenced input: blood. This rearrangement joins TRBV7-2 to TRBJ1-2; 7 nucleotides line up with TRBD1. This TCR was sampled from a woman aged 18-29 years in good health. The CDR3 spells CASTTSRTGLFAF. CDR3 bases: TGTGCCAGCACCACCAGCCGGACAGGCCTCTTCGCCTTC.